The source of this T cell receptor beta chain is a study of regulatory T cells in long-lasting Graves disease. On the study more broadly: Persistent Graves' disease meant over 5 years of antithyroid drugs with positive TSH receptor antibodies. General study results and limits: New patients shared roughly 1,000 public clonotypes, and persistent patients shared more, with 2,741.

Time point meaning: persistent/refractory GD, antithyroid drugs over 5 years with positive TRAb. PBMC-extracted RNA yielded the TCR library. Graves' disease diagnoses used American Thyroid Association guidelines. Concerning this clonotype itself: Its antigen is unidentified.

This CDR3 comprises 15 residues. Unmatched junction bases numbered 7, after V lost 3 bases and J lost 4 bases. CDR1 is DFQATT and CDR2 is SNEGSKA in the germline V gene (reference sequence). Library construction for TCR beta used iRepertoire HTBI primers and Arm-PCR of CDR3 regions. TCRdb reanalysed the multiplex PCR reads using MiXCR and keeps one entry per CDR3 protein. The sample contains about 430,000 distinct CDR3 sequences, 20% to 25% of which appear only once. The rearrangement joins TRBV20-1 to TRBJ2-4, with 9 bases identical to TRBD1. The TCR sequence derives from a female donor with Graves disease. The sequencing here drew on peripheral blood mononuclear cells (PBMCs), taken when the disease was refractory, from a patient treated with antithyroid drugs. The CDR3 bases are TGCAGTGCTAGGGACCTAGGACAGGGGAAAAACATTCAGTACTTC. It yields the protein CSARDLGQGKNIQYF.